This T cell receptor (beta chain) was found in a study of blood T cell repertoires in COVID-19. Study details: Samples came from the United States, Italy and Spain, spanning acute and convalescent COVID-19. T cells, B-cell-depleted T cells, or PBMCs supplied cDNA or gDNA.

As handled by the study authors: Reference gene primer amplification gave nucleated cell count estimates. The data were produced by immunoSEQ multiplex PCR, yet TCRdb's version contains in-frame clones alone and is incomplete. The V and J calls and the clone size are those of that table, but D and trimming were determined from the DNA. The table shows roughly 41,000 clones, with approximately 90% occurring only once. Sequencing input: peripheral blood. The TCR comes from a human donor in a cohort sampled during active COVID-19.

The CDR3 nucleotides read TGTGCCAGCAGATACGGGACCTCCGGGAGGGGAGAGACCCAGTACTTC. Translating gives CASRYGTSGRGETQYF. The chain has TRBV7-2 and TRBJ2-5, with 8 bases identical to TRBD2. Germline CDR1 is SGHTA and CDR2 is FQGNSA. V gave up 6 bases and J gave up 4 bases; unmatched junction bases: 13. The CDR3 has 16 residues. The full variable domain, with the rest looked up from reference TRBV7-2 and TRBJ2-5, is GAGVSQSPSNKVTEKGKDVELRCDPISGHTALYWYRQSLGQGLEFLIYFQGNSAPDKSGLPSDRFSAERTGGSVSTLTIQRTQQEDSAVYLCASRYGTSGRGETQYFGPGTRLLVL.